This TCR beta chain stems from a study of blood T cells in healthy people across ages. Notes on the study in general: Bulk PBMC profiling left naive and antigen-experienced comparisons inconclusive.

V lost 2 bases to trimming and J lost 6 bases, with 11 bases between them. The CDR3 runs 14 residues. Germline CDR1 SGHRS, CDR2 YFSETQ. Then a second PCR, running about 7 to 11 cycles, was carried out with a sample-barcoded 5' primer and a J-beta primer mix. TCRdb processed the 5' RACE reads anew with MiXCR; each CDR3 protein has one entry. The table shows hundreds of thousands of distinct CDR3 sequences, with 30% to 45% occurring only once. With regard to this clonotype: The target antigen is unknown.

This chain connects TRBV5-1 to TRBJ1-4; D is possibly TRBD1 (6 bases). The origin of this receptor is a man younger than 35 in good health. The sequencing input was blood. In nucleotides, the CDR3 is TGCGCCAGCAGCTTAGGTGCAGGGGATGAAAAACTGTTTTTT. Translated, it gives CASSLGAGDEKLFF.